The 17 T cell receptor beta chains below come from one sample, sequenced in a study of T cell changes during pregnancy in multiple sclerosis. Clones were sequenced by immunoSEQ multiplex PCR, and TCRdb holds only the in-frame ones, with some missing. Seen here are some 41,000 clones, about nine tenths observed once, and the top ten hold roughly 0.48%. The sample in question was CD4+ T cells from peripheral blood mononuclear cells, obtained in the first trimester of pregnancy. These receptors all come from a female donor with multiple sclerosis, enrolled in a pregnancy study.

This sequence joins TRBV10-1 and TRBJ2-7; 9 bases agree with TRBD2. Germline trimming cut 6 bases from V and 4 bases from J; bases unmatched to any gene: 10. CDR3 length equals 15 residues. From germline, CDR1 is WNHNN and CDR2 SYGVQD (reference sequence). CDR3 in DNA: TGCGCCAGCAGGGGTGATAGCGGGAGAAGGTACGAGCAGTACTTC. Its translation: CASRGDSGRRYEQYF.

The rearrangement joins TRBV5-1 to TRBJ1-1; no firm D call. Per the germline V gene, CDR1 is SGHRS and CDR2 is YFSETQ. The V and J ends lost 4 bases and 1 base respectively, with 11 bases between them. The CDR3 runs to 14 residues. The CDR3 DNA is TGCGCCAGCAGCGCTCGCCGGGGGAACACTGAAGCTTTCTTT. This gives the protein CASSARRGNTEAFF. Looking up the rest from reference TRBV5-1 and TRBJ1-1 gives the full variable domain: KAGVTQTPRYLIKTRGQQVTLSCSPISGHRSVSWYQQTPGQGLQFLFEYFSETQRNKGNFPGRFSGRQFSNSRSEMNVSTLELGDSALYLCASSARRGNTEAFFGQGTRLTVV.

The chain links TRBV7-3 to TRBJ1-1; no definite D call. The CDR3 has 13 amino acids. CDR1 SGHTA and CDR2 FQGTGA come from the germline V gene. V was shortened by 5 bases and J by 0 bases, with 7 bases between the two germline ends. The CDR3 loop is CASSETVNTEAFF. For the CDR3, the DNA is TGTGCCAGCAGCGAAACAGTGAACACTGAAGCTTTCTTT. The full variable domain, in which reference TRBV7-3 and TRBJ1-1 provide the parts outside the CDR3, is GAGVSQTPSNKVTEKGKYVELRCDPISGHTALYWYRQSLGQGPEFLIYFQGTGAADDSGLPNDRFFAVRPEGSVSTLKIQRTERGDSAVYLCASSETVNTEAFFGQGTRLTVV.

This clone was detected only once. In DNA form, the CDR3 reads TGTGCCAGCAGCCAAGGTTCGGGAGGGAGGAGGGGAGAGACCCAGTACTTC. It yields the protein CASSQGSGGRRGETQYF. The chain carries TRBV4-2 and TRBJ2-5, with 8 bases aligning to TRBD2. The CDR3 spans 17 residues. V shed 1 base, J shed 4 bases, and the junction held 11 bases outside the gene matches. Germline CDR1 LGHNA, CDR2 YNFKEQ.

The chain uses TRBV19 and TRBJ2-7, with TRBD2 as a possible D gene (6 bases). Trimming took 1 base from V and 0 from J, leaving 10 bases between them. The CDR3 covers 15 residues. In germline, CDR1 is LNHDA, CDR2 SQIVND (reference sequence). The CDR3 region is CASSIAGLSSYEQYF. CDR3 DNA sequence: TGTGCCAGTAGTATAGCGGGACTGAGCTCCTACGAGCAGTACTTC.

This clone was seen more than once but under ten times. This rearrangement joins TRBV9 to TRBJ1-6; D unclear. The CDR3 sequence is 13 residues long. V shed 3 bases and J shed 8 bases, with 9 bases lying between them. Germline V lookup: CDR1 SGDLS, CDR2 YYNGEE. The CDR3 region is CASSARQDSPLHF. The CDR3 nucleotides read TGTGCCAGCAGCGCAAGACAAGATTCACCCCTCCACTTT.

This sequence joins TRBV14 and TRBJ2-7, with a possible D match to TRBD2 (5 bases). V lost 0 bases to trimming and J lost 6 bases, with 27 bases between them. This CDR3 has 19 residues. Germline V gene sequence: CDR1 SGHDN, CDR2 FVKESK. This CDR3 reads CASSQERATPLRPIREQYF. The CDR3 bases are TGTGCCAGCAGCCAAGAGCGGGCGACACCCTTAAGACCTATTCGCGAGCAGTACTTC.

CDR3 amino acids: CASSLGQPNYGYTF. The CDR3 DNA reads TGCGCCAGCAGCTTGGGGCAACCCAACTATGGCTACACCTTC. The chain links TRBV5-1 to TRBJ1-2; no firm D call. The CDR3 has 14 amino acids. V was pared by 0 bases and J by 2 bases, with 8 bases between. CDR1 SGHRS and CDR2 YFSETQ come from the germline V gene.

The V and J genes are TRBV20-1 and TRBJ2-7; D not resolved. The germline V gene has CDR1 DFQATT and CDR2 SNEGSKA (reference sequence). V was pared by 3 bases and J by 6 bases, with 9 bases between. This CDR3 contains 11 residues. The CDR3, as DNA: TGCAGTGCTAGTCTCCTCTCCGAGCAGTACTTC. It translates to CSASLLSEQYF.

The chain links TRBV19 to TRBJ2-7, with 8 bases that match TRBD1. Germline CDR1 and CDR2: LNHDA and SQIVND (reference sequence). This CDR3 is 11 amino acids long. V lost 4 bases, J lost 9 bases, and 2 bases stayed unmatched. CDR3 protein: CASSTRGRQYF. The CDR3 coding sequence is TGTGCCAGTAGTACCAGGGGGCGGCAGTACTTC. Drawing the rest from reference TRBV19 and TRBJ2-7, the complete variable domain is DGGITQSPKYLFRKEGQNVTLSCEQNLNHDAMYWYRQDPGQGLRLIYYSQIVNDFQKGDIAEGYSVSREKKESFPLTVTSAQKNPTAFYLCASSTRGRQYFGPGTRLTVT.

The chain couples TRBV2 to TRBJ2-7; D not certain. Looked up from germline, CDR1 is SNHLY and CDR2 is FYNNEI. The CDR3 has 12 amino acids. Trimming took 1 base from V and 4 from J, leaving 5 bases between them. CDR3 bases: TGTGCCAGCAGTGAAGGAACTTACGAGCAGTACTTC. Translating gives CASSEGTYEQYF.

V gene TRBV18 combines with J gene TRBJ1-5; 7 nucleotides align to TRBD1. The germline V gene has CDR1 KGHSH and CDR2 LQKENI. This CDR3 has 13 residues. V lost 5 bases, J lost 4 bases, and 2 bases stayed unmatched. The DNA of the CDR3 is TGTGCCAGCTCAGGGGGACAGAATCAGCCCCAGCATTTT. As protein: CASSGGQNQPQHF.

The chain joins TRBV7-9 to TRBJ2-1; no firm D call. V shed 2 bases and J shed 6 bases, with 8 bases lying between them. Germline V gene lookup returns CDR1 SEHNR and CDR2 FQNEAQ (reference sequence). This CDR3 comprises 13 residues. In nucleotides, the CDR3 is TGTGCCAGCAGCTTACAGGATGCCAATGAGCAGTTCTTC. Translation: CASSLQDANEQFF.

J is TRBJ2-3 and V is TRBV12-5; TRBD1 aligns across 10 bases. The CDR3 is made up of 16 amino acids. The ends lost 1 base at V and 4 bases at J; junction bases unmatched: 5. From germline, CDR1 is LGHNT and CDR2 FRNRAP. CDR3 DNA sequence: TGTGCTAGTGGTTTGGCCGGGACAGGGGACGCAGATACGCAGTATTTT. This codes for CASGLAGTGDADTQYF.

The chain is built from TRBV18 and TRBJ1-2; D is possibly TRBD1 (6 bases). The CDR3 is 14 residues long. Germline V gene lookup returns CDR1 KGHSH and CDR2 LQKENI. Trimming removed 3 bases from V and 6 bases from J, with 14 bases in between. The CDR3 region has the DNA TGTGCCAGCTCACCTTACACAGGGATCCATGGCTACACCTTC. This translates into CASSPYTGIHGYTF.

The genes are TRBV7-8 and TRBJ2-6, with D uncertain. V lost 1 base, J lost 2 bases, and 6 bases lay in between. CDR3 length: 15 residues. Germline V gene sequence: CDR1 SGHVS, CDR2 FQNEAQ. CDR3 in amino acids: CASSLVFAGANVLTF. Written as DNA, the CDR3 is TGTGCCAGCAGCTTAGTATTCGCTGGGGCCAACGTCCTGACTTTC.

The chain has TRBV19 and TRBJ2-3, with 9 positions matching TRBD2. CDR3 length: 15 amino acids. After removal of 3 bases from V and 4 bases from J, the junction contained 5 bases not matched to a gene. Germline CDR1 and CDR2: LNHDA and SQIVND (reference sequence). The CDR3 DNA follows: TGTGCCAGTAGTATGGGCGGGGGGGCGGCAGATACGCAGTATTTT. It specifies CASSMGGGAADTQYF.